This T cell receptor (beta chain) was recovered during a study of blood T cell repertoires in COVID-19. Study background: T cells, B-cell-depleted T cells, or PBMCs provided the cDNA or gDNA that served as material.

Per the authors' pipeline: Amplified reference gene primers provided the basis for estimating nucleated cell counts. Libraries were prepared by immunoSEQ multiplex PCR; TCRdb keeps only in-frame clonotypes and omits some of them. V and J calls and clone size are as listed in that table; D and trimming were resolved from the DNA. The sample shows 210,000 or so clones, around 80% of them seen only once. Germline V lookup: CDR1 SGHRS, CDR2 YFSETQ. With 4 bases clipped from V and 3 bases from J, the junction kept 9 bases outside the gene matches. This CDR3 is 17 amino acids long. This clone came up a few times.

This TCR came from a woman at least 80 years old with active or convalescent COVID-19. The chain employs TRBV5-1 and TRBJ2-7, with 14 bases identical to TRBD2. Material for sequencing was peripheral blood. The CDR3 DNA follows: TGCGCCAGCAGCGGCGGGACTAGCGGGAGTCTTCGCTACGAGCAGTACTTC. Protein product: CASSGGTSGSLRYEQYF.